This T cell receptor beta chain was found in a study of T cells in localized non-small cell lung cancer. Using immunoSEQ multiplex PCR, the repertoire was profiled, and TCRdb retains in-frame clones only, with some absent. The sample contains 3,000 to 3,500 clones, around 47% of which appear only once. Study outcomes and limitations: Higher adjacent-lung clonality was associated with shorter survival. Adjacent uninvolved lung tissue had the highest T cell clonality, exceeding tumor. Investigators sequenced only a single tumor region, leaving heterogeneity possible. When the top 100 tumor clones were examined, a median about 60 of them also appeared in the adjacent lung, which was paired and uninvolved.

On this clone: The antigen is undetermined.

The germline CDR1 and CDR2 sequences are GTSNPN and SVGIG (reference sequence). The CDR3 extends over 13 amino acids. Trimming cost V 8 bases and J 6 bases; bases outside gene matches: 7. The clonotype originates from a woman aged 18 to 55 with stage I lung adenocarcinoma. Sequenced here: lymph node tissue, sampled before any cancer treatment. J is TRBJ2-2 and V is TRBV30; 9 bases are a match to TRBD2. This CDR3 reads CAGAAGGSGELFF. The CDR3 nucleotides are TGTGCCGGAGCGGCGGGAGGGTCCGGGGAGCTGTTTTTT.